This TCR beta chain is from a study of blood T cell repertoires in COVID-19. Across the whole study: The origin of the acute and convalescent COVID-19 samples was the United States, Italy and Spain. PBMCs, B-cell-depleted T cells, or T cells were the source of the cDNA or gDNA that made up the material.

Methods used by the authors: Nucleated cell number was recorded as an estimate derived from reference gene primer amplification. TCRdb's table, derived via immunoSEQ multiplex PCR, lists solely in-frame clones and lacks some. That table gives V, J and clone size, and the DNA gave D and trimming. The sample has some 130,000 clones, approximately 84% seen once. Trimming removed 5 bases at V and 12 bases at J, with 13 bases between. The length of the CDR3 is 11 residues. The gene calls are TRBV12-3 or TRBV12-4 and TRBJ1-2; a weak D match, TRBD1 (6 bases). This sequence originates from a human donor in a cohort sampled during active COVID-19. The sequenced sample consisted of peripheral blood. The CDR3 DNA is TGTGCCAGCAGTGTGGACAGAAAGCACACCTTC. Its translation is CASSVDRKHTF.